The entry below gives a single T cell receptor (beta chain) sequence along with its context. CDR3 length equals 13 residues. CDR1 SGHNT and CDR2 YENEEA come from the germline V gene. This sample is part of a study of blood T cell repertoires in COVID-19. Whole-study context: Donors in the United States, Italy and Spain gave samples during acute or convalescent COVID-19. Sample material is recorded as cDNA or gDNA derived from T cells, B-cell-depleted T cells, or PBMCs.

Original processing methods: The authors estimated nucleated cell counts from reference gene primer amplification. Profiled with immunoSEQ multiplex PCR; TCRdb holds only in-frame clones, not every one. From that table come the V and J calls and clone size; the DNA was used to work out D and trimming. The table shows tens of thousands of clones, with about 83% occurring only once. This TCR was recovered from a woman in her sixties or seventies with acute or convalescent COVID-19. The sequenced sample consisted of peripheral blood. This chain joins TRBV11-3 and TRBJ2-2; D not resolved. The CDR3 spells CATSSTNTGELFF. The CDR3 DNA follows: TGTGCAACAAGTTCGACGAACACCGGGGAGCTGTTTTTT.